Listed below are T cell receptor beta chains from one sample, sequenced in a study of T cell changes during pregnancy in multiple sclerosis. Profiled with immunoSEQ multiplex PCR; TCRdb holds only in-frame clones, not every one. The data show about 23,000 clones, more than 75% seen once. The sequenced sample was CD8+ T cells from peripheral blood mononuclear cells, obtained before pregnancy. The source of these receptors is a female donor with multiple sclerosis, enrolled in a pregnancy study. Each CDR3 is given without its conserved first and last residue. Each record gives: V gene, D gene, J gene, CDR3 protein. The D gene is left open where the match is weak.

TRBV12-2	NA	TRBJ2-7	ASRPGQSYEQY
TRBV9	TRBD2	TRBJ2-5	ASSVTSGIPETQY
TRBV7-2	NA	TRBJ1-1	ASSSSRTEAF
TRBV10-3	NA	TRBJ2-2	AILGGEGTGELF
TRBV9	NA	TRBJ2-7	ASSASGGEVDEQY
TRBV6-1	NA	TRBJ2-7	ASSKIGLNYEQY
TRBV19	TRBD2	TRBJ2-1	ASSLGLAVGNEQF
TRBV19	NA	TRBJ2-7	ASSRVGAYEQY
TRBV13	TRBD1	TRBJ2-5	ASSTGQGWDQETQY
TRBV2	NA	TRBJ1-2	ASEPTGIGYT
TRBV5-6	NA	TRBJ2-5	ASSFALKETQY
TRBV28	TRBD1	TRBJ1-2	ASSSRTGYGYT
TRBV2	NA	TRBJ1-2	ASNLWEGYGYT
TRBV5-4	NA	TRBJ1-1	ASSQPRGPEAF
TRBV4-3	NA	TRBJ1-2	ASSQEPAPDKPYGYT
TRBV7-6	TRBD1	TRBJ2-1	ASSFGPGQGYNEQF
TRBV27	TRBD2	TRBJ2-7	ASGPGLAEQNVLGEQY
TRBV4-3	NA	TRBJ2-7	ASSQDWQGYEQY
TRBV28	TRBD1	TRBJ2-7	ASSRPVKDRGLLAAYEQY
TRBV14	NA	TRBJ2-5	ASSQILARETQY
TRBV9	NA	TRBJ2-1	ASSVDEGGHYNEQF
TRBV29-1	TRBD2	TRBJ2-1	SATTLAGPHEQF
TRBV27	NA	TRBJ1-2	ASSLGGQGYGYT
TRBV6-4	NA	TRBJ2-3	ASSESPETGTQY
TRBV5-1	TRBD2	TRBJ2-5	ASSRGLAGGQETQY
TRBV30	TRBD1	TRBJ1-3	ACSIGQGSGNTIY